One sample yielded the 2 T cell receptor beta chains listed below, sequenced in a study of neurological immune-mediated disorders. TCRdb analysed the 5' RACE reads with MiXCR anew, one entry per CDR3 protein. Among about 58,000 distinct CDR3 sequences, 3% to 4% were seen once, and the ten largest hold approximately 7%. Source material: PBMCs. Receptor source: a woman aged 55-70 years with multiple sclerosis.

In its sample, this clonotype was seen many times. The gene calls are TRBV20-1 and TRBJ1-5; D is unclear. The germline CDR1 and CDR2 sequences are DFQATT and SNEGSKA (reference sequence). The V and J ends lost 5 bases and 7 bases respectively, with 21 bases between them. The CDR3 spans 15 residues. The CDR3 loop is CSARGVRVVGQPQHF. The CDR3 region has the DNA TGCAGTGCTCGCGGGGTTAGGGTAGTAGGCCAGCCCCAGCATTTT.

This clonotype was counted at least ten times. This sequence joins TRBV5-6 and TRBJ2-7, with 8 nucleotides matching TRBD1. CDR1 is SGHDT and CDR2 is YYEEEE in the germline V gene. J gave up 7 bases and V 2 bases, and 11 bases lay outside the gene matches. The CDR3 length is 15 residues. The CDR3: CASSFQGARSWEQYF. The CDR3 region has the DNA TGTGCCAGCAGCTTCCAGGGGGCCCGATCTTGGGAGCAGTACTTC.